The 26 T cell receptor beta chains listed next were all sequenced from one sample in a study of OX40 agonist ivuxolimab in advanced cancers. Profiling relied on immunoSEQ multiplex PCR, and the TCRdb table lists in-frame clones only, not all of them. The data hold about 50,000 clones, with about 82% observed a single time. Here the sequenced sample was CD4+ or CD8+ T cells sorted from blood, taken in a trial of the OX40 agonist ivuxolimab. The receptors were sampled from an adult with an advanced solid tumor such as melanoma, head and neck, liver or kidney cancer.

The CDR3 is CASSLGPNEKLFF. DNA for the CDR3: TGTGCCAGCAGCTTAGGACCTAATGAAAAACTGTTTTTT. The rearrangement links TRBV7-2 to TRBJ1-4; no reliable D call. V shed 1 base and J shed 3 bases, with 3 bases lying between them. The CDR3 loop spans 13 amino acids. Germline V lookup: CDR1 SGHTA, CDR2 FQGNSA.

The V and J genes are TRBV5-1 and TRBJ2-1; TRBD1 aligns across 9 bases. Germline CDR1 reads SGHRS; CDR2 reads YFSETQ. With V trimmed by 7 bases and J by 6 bases, 5 bases remained unmatched. The CDR3 consists of 13 residues. This chain's CDR3 is CASWDRALNEQFF. The DNA for the CDR3 is TGCGCCAGCTGGGACAGGGCGCTCAATGAGCAGTTCTTC.

The chain carries TRBV7-2 and TRBJ1-1; possibly TRBD1 for D (5 bases). This CDR3 is 14 amino acids long. Germline CDR1 reads SGHTA; CDR2 reads FQGNSA. Trimming removed 5 bases at V and 0 bases at J, with 10 bases between. The CDR3 loop reads CASSPGPMNTEAFF. CDR3 nucleotides: TGTGCCAGCAGCCCGGGACCGATGAACACTGAAGCTTTCTTT. Combining the CDR3 with reference TRBV7-2 and TRBJ1-1 gives the whole variable domain GAGVSQSPSNKVTEKGKDVELRCDPISGHTALYWYRQSLGQGLEFLIYFQGNSAPDKSGLPSDRFSAERTGGSVSTLTIQRTQQEDSAVYLCASSPGPMNTEAFFGQGTRLTVV.

The chain recombines TRBV9 with TRBJ1-2, with D unclear. This CDR3 is 14 amino acids long. The V gene's germline CDR1 is SGDLS and CDR2 YYNGEE. V gave up 0 bases and J gave up 8 bases, with 14 bases separating them. The CDR3 DNA reads TGTGCCAGCAGCGTAGGGTCAGCTCGTGGAGGCTACACCTTC. Translation: CASSVGSARGGYTF. Supplemented by reference TRBV9 and TRBJ1-2, the full variable domain reads DSGVTQTPKHLITATGQRVTLRCSPRSGDLSVYWYQQSLDQGLQFLIQYYNGEERAKGNILERFSAQQFPDLHSELNLSSLELGDSALYFCASSVGSARGGYTFGSGTRLTVV.

This clone was seen just once. The CDR3 DNA follows: TGTGCCAGCTCACCATTAAGTAGGGAAGCCACCGGGGAGCTGTTTTTT. This encodes CASSPLSREATGELFF. This chain joins TRBV18 and TRBJ2-2; D unclear. Germline V lookup: CDR1 KGHSH, CDR2 LQKENI. This CDR3 region has 16 residues. The germline V and J ends were trimmed by 2 bases and 4 bases, with 14 bases remaining between them. The complete variable domain, with remaining parts taken from reference TRBV18 and TRBJ2-2, reads NAGVMQNPRHLVRRRGQEARLRCSPMKGHSHVYWYRQLPEEGLKFMVYLQKENIIDESGMPKERFSAEFPKEGPSILRIQQVVRGDSAAYFCASSPLSREATGELFFGEGSRLTVL.

The CDR3 protein is CASSSLRTDTRLKLFF. CDR3 bases: TGTGCCAGTAGTAGCCTCAGGACGGATACCAGACTAAAACTGTTTTTT. The gene calls are TRBV19 and TRBJ1-4; D is undetermined. V was shortened by 4 bases and J by 10 bases, with 22 bases between the two germline ends. The V gene's germline CDR1 is LNHDA and CDR2 SQIVND (reference sequence). The CDR3 spans 16 residues.

The rearrangement uses TRBV6-5 and TRBJ2-2, with a possible D match to TRBD2 (6 bases). Between the trimmed V and J ends, which lost 5 bases and 4 bases, there was a span of 11 bases. The V gene's germline CDR1 is MNHEY and CDR2 SVGAGI. CDR3 length equals 14 residues. This CDR3 reads CASSHLGGTGELFF. The CDR3 nucleotides read TGTGCCAGCAGTCACTTGGGGGGCACCGGGGAGCTGTTTTTT.

This chain links TRBV29-1 with TRBJ2-4; D perhaps matches TRBD2 (6 bases). The length of the CDR3 is 13 residues. Deletions cut 4 bases from V and 9 bases from J, with 16 bases between. Germline V gene lookup returns CDR1 SQVTM and CDR2 ANQGSEA. Here the CDR3 reads CSVVSPGEAIQYF. DNA of the CDR3: TGCAGCGTTGTGTCCCCGGGGGAGGCCATTCAGTACTTC.

The chain employs TRBV7-3 and TRBJ2-1; the D is unclear. Trimming took 0 bases from V and 9 from J, leaving 9 bases between them. This CDR3 is 13 amino acids long. Germline V gives CDR1 SGHTA, CDR2 FQGTGA. CDR3 in amino acids: CASSLTQAAEQFF. DNA of the CDR3: TGTGCCAGCAGCTTAACTCAGGCGGCTGAGCAGTTCTTC.

The J gene is TRBJ2-3, the V gene TRBV10-3; no reliable D call. Germline-derived CDR1 and CDR2 are ENHRY and SYGVKD. The CDR3 has 13 amino acids. V lost 4 bases and J 1 base, leaving 6 bases between the germline ends. The CDR3 is CAISGAGTDTQYF. CDR3 in DNA: TGTGCCATCAGTGGGGCGGGCACAGATACGCAGTATTTT.

This clone was counted a single time. The V and J genes are TRBV4-1 and TRBJ1-1, with TRBD1 as a possible D gene (5 bases). V was trimmed by 4 bases and J by 0 bases, leaving 9 bases between them. The CDR3 runs to 14 residues. CDR1 MGHRA and CDR2 YSYEKL come from the germline V gene. In DNA form, the CDR3 reads TGCGCCAGCAGCCTCGGACATATGAACACTGAAGCTTTCTTT. Its protein product is CASSLGHMNTEAFF.

J is TRBJ2-7 and V is TRBV7-9; 7 positions match TRBD2. V lost 8 bases and J lost 5; bases outside the gene matches: 6. Germline CDR1 SEHNR, CDR2 FQNEAQ (reference sequence). The CDR3 is made up of 12 amino acids. The CDR3 DNA sequence: TGTGCCAGCGTGGGGGGGATTAACGAGCAGTACTTC. It is translated as CASVGGINEQYF.

This clone has just one count. The chain employs TRBV19 and TRBJ2-1, with D perhaps given as TRBD1 or TRBD2 (5 bases each). Trimming removed 3 bases from V and 7 bases from J, with 19 bases in between. Germline CDR1 and CDR2: LNHDA and SQIVND (reference sequence). The CDR3 spans 16 residues. The CDR3 is CASSIQGPGRVNEQFF. The CDR3 DNA is TGTGCCAGTAGTATCCAGGGCCCGGGGCGTGTGAATGAGCAGTTCTTC.

J is TRBJ1-2 and V is TRBV27, with TRBD1 matching over 9 bases. The CDR3 spans 14 residues. Germline V gives CDR1 MNHEY, CDR2 SMNVEV (reference sequence). J lost 7 bases, V lost 7 bases, and 10 bases had no gene match. The CDR3 coding sequence is TGTGCCAGCACTACTGGGACAGGGAATAGTGGCTACACCTTC. Translating it yields CASTTGTGNSGYTF.

The chain recombines TRBV6-1 with TRBJ2-7, with 13 bases aligning to TRBD2. CDR3 length: 15 amino acids. Germline V gene sequence: CDR1 MNHNS, CDR2 SASEGT. The J segment lost 6 bases and the V segment lost 4 bases, leaving 6 bases of the junction unmatched. CDR3 sequence reads: CASSARTSGSSEQYF. The CDR3, as DNA: TGTGCCAGCAGTGCCCGGACTAGCGGGAGCAGCGAGCAGTACTTC.

The chain recombines TRBV6-5 with TRBJ2-1; D unclear. V lost 5 bases, J lost 4 bases, and 3 bases lay in between. This CDR3 comprises 11 residues. From germline, CDR1 is MNHEY and CDR2 SVGAGI. CDR3 amino acids: CASSLYNEQFF. CDR3 nucleotide sequence: TGTGCCAGCAGTCTTTACAATGAGCAGTTCTTC.

The chain couples TRBV2 to TRBJ1-3; D is ambiguous. There are 15 residues in the CDR3. The ends were cut back, 4 bases at V and 2 bases at J, with 12 bases in the middle. The germline V gene encodes CDR1 SNHLY and CDR2 FYNNEI. CDR3 loop: CASSAPQNTGNTIYF. The DNA of the CDR3 is TGTGCCAGCAGTGCTCCACAGAATACTGGAAACACCATATATTTT.

V is TRBV30 and J is TRBJ1-1; TRBD1 is a possible D gene (6 bases). The V end lost 1 base, the J end lost 3 bases, and 9 bases lay between the germline ends. CDR3 length: 13 amino acids. CDR1 is GTSNPN, CDR2 SVGIG, per germline (reference sequence). The CDR3 bases are TGTGCCTGGAGTGCACAGGGAGACACTGAAGCTTTCTTT. Amino acids: CAWSAQGDTEAFF.

This chain connects TRBV7-9 to TRBJ2-7; no reliable D call. V dropped 4 bases and J dropped 2 bases, with 9 bases sitting between them. The CDR3 sequence is 13 residues long. CDR1 is SEHNR, CDR2 FQNEAQ, per germline (reference sequence). CDR3 loop: CASSSGLAYEQYF. As DNA, the CDR3 is TGTGCCAGCAGCTCCGGGTTGGCCTACGAGCAGTACTTC.

V and J are TRBV6-5 and TRBJ1-4; 7 nucleotides match TRBD1. Germline V gene lookup returns CDR1 MNHEY and CDR2 SVGAGI. The CDR3 consists of 12 residues. V was pared by 7 bases and J by 6 bases, with 2 bases of the junction left unmatched. The CDR3 here is CASKTGDEKLFF. The CDR3 bases are TGTGCCAGCAAAACAGGGGATGAAAAACTGTTTTTT.

V gene TRBV5-5 combines with J gene TRBJ1-2, with TRBD1 as a possible D gene (5 bases). This CDR3 spans 13 amino acids. Germline V gene data show CDR1 as SGHKS and CDR2 as YYEKEE (reference sequence). V shed 4 bases and J shed 4 bases, with 11 bases lying between them. CDR3 sequence reads: CASSPGDLYGYTF. CDR3 DNA: TGTGCCAGCAGCCCCGGGGACCTCTATGGCTACACCTTC.

The chain uses TRBV5-4 and TRBJ2-1, with D perhaps being TRBD1 or TRBD2 (6 bases each). Trimming pared 4 bases from V and 8 bases from J, leaving 13 bases between. The CDR3 is made up of 13 amino acids. Germline V gives CDR1 SGHNT, CDR2 YYREEE (reference sequence). The CDR3 DNA is TGTGCCAGCAGCCTGAAGGGGGGCGATGAGCAGTTCTTC. Protein product: CASSLKGGDEQFF.

The chain recombines TRBV5-8 with TRBJ2-2; D tentatively fits TRBD1 or TRBD2 (6 bases each). Trimming removed 0 bases at V and 8 bases at J, with 14 bases between. The CDR3 spans 15 residues. Germline lookup yields CDR1 SGHTS and CDR2 YDEGEE. CDR3 nucleotide sequence: TGTGCCAGCAGCTTGGGCTTCGGGGGCGAGGGGGAGCTGTTTTTT. This translates into CASSLGFGGEGELFF.

The J gene is TRBJ2-7, the V gene TRBV11-3; 10 nucleotides match TRBD2. The germline gives CDR1 SGHNT, CDR2 YENEEA. The CDR3 contains 14 residues. The J segment lost 1 base and the V segment lost 6 bases, leaving 3 bases of the junction unmatched. DNA of the CDR3: TGTGCCAGCAGTGTACTAGCGGGGTCCTACGAGCAGTACTTC. This sequence encodes CASSVLAGSYEQYF.

The chain is built from TRBV4-3 and TRBJ2-3; 11 bases align to TRBD2. Germline values: CDR1 LGHNA, CDR2 YSLEER. The CDR3 runs 19 residues. J was trimmed by 3 bases and V by 0 bases; bases with no gene match: 11. Here the CDR3 DNA reads TGCGCCAGCAGCCAAGACCTACCAGGTAGCGGGGGGGCAACAGATACGCAGTATTTT. Translation gives CASSQDLPGSGGATDTQYF.

The V and J genes are TRBV7-7 and TRBJ1-5; possible D gene TRBD1, 6 bases. This CDR3 has 15 amino acids. V lost 1 base, J lost 5 bases, and 12 bases lay in between. The germline V gene encodes CDR1 SSHAT and CDR2 FNYEAQ (reference sequence). This chain's CDR3 is CASSLDGPGDQPQHF. Here the CDR3 DNA reads TGTGCCAGCAGCTTAGATGGGCCAGGGGATCAGCCCCAGCATTTT.